This T cell receptor beta chain derives from a study of graft-versus-host responses after intestinal transplantation. Study findings and constraints: There were GvH clones found in recipient marrow, and some of them appeared first in ileum or blood.

Note on this clone: Its antigen is as yet unknown.

The CDR3 consists of 19 residues. Looked up from germline, CDR1 is SGDLS and CDR2 is YYNGEE. V dropped 4 bases and J dropped 4; count of bases not matched to a gene: 11. Repertoires were generated with immunoSEQ multiplex PCR, while TCRdb's copy carries only in-frame clones and drops some. Among 35,000 to 45,000 clones listed, 90% to 95% were seen once. The source material was unstimulated CD8+ T cells sorted from spleen or lymph node cells, sampled before transplant. V is TRBV9 and J is TRBJ2-1, with 16 bases fitting TRBD2. The receptor comes from a human donor who was the organ donor for an intestinal transplant. CDR3 sequence: CASSPTGTSGGARYNEQFF. The CDR3 region has the DNA TGTGCCAGCAGCCCCACCGGGACTAGCGGGGGGGCTCGGTACAATGAGCAGTTCTTC.